This TCR beta chain derives from a study of cytomegalovirus exposure and HLA in healthy donors. Study outcomes and limitations: HLA-A and HLA-B allele assignments for most subjects were reportedly predicted accurately using TCR beta sequences.

Primers: 60 Vbeta forward and 13 Jbeta reverse. Data came from immunoSEQ multiplex PCR; TCRdb stores just in-frame clones and leaves some out. The sample consists of 95,000 to 110,000 clones, around 60% of them appearing once. V was trimmed by 0 bases and J by 6 bases, leaving 8 bases between them. Germline V gene sequence: CDR1 SGHTA, CDR2 FQGTGA. CDR3 length equals 14 residues. This clone was counted only a few times. As yet, its antigen is unknown. Other DNA sequences of this sample code for an identical CDR3. This rearrangement joins TRBV7-3 to TRBJ2-2, with D possibly TRBD2 on 6 matching bases. The sequenced sample consisted of PBMCs. The TCR originated in a woman aged 45-60 years in good health and CMV-seronegative. In DNA, the CDR3 is TGTGCCAGCAGCTTAACGGAGGGCCCCGGGGAGCTGTTTTTT. Its translation is CASSLTEGPGELFF.